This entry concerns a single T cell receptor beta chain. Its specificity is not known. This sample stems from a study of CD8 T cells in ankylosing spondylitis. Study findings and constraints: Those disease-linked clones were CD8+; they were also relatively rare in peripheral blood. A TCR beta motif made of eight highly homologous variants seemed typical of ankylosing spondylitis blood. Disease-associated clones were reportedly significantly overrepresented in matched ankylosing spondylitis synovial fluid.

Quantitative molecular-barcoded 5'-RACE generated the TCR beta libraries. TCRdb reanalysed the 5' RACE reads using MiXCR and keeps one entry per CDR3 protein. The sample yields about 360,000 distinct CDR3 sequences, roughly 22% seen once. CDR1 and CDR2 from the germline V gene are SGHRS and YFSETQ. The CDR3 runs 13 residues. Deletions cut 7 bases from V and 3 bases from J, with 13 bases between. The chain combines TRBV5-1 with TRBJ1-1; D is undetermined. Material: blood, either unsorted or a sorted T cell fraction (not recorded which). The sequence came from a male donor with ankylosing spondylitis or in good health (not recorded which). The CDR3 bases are TGCGCCAGCTTCTTCGCCTCGGACACTGAAGCTTTCTTT. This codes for CASFFASDTEAFF.